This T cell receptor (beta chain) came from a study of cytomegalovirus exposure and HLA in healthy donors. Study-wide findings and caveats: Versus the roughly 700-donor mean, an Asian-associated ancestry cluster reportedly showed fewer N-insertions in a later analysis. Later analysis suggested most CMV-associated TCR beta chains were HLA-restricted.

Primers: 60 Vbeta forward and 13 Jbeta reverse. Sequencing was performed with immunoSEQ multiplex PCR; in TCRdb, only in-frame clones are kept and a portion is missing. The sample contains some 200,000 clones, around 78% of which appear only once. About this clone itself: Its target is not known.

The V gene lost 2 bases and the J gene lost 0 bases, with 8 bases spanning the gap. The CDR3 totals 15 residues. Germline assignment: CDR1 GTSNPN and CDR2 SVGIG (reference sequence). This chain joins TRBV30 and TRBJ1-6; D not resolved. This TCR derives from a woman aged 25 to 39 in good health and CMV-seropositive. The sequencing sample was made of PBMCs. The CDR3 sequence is CAWSTGSSYNSPLHF. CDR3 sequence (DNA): TGTGCCTGGAGTACGGGGAGCTCCTATAATTCACCCCTCCACTTT.